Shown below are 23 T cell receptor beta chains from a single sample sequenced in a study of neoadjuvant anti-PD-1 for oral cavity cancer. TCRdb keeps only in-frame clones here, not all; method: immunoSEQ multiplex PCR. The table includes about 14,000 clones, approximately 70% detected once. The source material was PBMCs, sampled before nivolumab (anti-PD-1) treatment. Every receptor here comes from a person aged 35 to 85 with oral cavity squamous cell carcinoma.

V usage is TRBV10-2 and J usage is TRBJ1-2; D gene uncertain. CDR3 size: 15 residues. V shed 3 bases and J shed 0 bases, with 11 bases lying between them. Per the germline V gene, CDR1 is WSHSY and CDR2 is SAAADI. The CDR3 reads CASSEEGNANYGYTF. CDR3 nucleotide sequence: TGCGCCAGCAGTGAAGAAGGCAACGCTAACTATGGCTACACCTTC.

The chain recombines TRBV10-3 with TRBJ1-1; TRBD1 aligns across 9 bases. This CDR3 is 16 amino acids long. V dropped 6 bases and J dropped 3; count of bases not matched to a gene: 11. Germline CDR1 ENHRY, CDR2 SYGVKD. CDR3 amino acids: CAISPRGQGSDTEAFF. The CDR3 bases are TGTGCCATCAGCCCGCGGGGACAGGGATCGGACACTGAAGCTTTCTTT.

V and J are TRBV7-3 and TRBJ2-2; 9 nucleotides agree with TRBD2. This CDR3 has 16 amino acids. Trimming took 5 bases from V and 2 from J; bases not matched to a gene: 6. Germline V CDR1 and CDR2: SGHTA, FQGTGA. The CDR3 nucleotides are TGTGCCAGCAGCCCCGCGGGGGGGTTTAACACCGGGGAGCTGTTTTTT. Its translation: CASSPAGGFNTGELFF.

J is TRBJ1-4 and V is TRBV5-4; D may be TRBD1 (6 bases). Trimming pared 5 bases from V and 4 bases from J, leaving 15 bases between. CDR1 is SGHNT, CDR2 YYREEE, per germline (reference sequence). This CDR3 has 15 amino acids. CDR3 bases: TGTGCCAGCAGGGACAGCAATGACCATAATGAAAAACTGTTTTTT. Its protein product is CASRDSNDHNEKLFF.

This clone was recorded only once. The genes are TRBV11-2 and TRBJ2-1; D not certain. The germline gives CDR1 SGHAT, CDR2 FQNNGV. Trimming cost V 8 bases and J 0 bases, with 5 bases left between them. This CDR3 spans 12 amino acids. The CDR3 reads CASLSSYNEQFF. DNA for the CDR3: TGTGCCAGCCTGAGCTCCTACAATGAGCAGTTCTTC.

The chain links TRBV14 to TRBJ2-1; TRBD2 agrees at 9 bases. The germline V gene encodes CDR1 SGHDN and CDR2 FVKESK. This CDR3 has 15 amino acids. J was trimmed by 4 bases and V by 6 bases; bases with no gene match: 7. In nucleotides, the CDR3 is TGTGCCAGCAGTCTTAGCGGGGGTTTTTACAATGAGCAGTTCTTC. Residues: CASSLSGGFYNEQFF.

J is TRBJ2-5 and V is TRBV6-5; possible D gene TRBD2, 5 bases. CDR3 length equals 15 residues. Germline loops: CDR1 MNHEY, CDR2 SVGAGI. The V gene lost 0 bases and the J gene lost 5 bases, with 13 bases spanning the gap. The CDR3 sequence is CASSYSSTERETQYF. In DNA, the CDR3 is TGTGCCAGCAGTTACTCGAGTACGGAGCGGGAGACCCAGTACTTC.

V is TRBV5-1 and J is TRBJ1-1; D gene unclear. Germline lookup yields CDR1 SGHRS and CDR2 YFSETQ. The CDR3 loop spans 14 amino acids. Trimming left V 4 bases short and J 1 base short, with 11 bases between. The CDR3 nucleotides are TGCGCCAGCAGCCCACAGACTTCGAACACTGAAGCTTTCTTT. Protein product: CASSPQTSNTEAFF.

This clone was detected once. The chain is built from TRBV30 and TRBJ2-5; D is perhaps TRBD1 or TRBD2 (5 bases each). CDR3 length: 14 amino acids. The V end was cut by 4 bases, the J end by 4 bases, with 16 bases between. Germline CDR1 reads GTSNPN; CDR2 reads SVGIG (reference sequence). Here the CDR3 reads CAWKPPGRRETQYF. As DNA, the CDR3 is TGTGCCTGGAAACCACCGGGACGGAGAGAGACCCAGTACTTC.

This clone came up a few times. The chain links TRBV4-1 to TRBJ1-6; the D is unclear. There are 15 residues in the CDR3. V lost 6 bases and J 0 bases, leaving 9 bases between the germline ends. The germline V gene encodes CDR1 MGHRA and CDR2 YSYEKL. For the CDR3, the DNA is TGCGCCAGCAGTCCAGGTTCCTCCTATAATTCACCCCTCCACTTT. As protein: CASSPGSSYNSPLHF.

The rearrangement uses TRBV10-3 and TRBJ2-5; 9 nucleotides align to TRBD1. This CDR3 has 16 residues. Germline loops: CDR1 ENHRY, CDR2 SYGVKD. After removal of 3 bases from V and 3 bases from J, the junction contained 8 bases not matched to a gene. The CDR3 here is CAISDGTGNFEETQYF. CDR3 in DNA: TGTGCCATCAGTGATGGGACAGGGAACTTCGAAGAGACCCAGTACTTC.

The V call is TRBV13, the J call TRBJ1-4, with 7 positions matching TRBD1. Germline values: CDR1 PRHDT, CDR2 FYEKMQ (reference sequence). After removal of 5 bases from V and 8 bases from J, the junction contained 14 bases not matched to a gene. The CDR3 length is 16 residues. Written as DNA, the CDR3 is TGTGCCAGCAGCAAACTTAACAGGGGTTGGCGAGAAAAACTGTTTTTT. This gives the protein CASSKLNRGWREKLFF.

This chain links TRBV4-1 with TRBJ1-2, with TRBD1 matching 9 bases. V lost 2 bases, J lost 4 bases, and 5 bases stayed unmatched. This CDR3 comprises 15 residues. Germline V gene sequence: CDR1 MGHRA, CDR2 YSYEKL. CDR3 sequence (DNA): TGCGCCAGCAGCCAAACCGGGACAGGGCTCTATGGCTACACCTTC. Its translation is CASSQTGTGLYGYTF.

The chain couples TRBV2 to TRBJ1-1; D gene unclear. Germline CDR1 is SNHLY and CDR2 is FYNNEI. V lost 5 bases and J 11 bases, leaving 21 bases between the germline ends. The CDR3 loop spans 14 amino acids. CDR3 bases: TGTGCCAGCAGTTCCCGGGAAGGGAAGCCTCGGGCTTTCTTT. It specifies CASSSREGKPRAFF.

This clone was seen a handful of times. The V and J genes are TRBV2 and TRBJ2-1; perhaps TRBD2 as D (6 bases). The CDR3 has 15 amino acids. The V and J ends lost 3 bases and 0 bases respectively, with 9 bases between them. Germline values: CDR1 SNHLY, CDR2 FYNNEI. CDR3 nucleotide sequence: TGTGCCAGCAGTGAGCGGGATCTCTCCTACAATGAGCAGTTCTTC. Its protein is CASSERDLSYNEQFF.

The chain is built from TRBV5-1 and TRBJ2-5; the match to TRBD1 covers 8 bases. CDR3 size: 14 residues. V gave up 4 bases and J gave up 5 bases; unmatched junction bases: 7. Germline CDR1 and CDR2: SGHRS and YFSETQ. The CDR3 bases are TGCGCCAGCAGCCTGTGGGACAGGCGGGAGACCCAGTACTTC. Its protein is CASSLWDRRETQYF.

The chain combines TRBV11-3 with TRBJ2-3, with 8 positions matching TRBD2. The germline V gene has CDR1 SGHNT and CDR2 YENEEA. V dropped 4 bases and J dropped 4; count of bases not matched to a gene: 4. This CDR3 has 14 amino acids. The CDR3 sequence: CASSSTGGADTQYF. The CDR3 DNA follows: TGTGCCAGCAGCTCCACGGGGGGGGCAGATACGCAGTATTTT.

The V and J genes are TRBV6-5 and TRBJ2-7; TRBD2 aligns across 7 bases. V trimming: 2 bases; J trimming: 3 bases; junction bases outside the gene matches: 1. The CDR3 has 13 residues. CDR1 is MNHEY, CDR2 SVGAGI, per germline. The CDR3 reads CASSYASGYEQYF. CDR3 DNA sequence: TGTGCCAGCAGTTACGCTAGCGGCTACGAGCAGTACTTC.

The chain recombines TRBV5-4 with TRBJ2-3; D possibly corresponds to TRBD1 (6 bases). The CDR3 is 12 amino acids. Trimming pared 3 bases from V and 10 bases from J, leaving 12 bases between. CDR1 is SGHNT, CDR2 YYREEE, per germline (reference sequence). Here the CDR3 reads CASSYVGGAQYF. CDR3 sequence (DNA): TGTGCCAGCAGCTACGTAGGGGGAGCGCAGTATTTT.

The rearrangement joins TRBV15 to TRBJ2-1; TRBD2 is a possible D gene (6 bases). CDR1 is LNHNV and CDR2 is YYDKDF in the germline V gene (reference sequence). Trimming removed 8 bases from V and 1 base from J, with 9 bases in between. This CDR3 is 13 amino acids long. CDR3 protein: CATGGISYNEQFF. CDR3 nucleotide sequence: TGTGCCACCGGGGGGATTTCCTACAATGAGCAGTTCTTC. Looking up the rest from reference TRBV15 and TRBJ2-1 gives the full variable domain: DAMVIQNPRYQVTQFGKPVTLSCSQTLNHNVMYWYQQKSSQAPKLLFHYYDKDFNNEADTPDNFQSRRPNTSFCFLDIRSPGLGDTAMYLCATGGISYNEQFFGPGTRLTVL.

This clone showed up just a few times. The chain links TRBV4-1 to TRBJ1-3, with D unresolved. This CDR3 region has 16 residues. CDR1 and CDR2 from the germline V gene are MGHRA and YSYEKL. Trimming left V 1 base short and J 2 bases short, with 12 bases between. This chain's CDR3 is CASSQGTPSTGNTIYF. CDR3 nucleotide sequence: TGCGCCAGCAGCCAAGGGACCCCAAGTACTGGAAACACCATATATTTT.

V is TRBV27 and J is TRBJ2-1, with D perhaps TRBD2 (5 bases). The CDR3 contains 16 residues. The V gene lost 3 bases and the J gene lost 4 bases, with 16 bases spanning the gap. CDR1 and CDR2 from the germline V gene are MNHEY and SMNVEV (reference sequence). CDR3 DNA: TGTGCCAGCAGTTTGACCAGCGGCGGTTCTTACAATGAGCAGTTCTTC. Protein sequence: CASSLTSGGSYNEQFF.

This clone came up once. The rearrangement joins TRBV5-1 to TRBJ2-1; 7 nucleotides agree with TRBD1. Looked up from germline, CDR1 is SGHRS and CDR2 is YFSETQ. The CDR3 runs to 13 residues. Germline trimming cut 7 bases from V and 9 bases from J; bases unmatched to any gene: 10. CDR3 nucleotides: TGCGCCAGCGCCCCGGACAGGTTAATTGAGCAGTTCTTC. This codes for CASAPDRLIEQFF.